This TCR beta chain was retrieved from a study of blood T cell repertoires in COVID-19. Study as a whole: In each case, the material was cDNA or gDNA derived from T cells, B-cell-depleted T cells, or PBMCs.

As handled by the study authors: Cell counts per sample came from amplifying reference gene primers. Data came from immunoSEQ multiplex PCR; TCRdb stores just in-frame clones and leaves some out. From that table come the V and J calls and clone size; the DNA was used to work out D and trimming. The sample shows approximately 150,000 clones, about 81% of them seen only once. After removal of 3 bases from V and 5 bases from J, the junction contained 4 bases not matched to a gene. This CDR3 spans 15 amino acids. Germline assignment: CDR1 SGHNT and CDR2 YYREEE (reference sequence). Recruitment covered some 25 US areas and drew participants whose ages spanned about 18 to 95 years.

The chain uses TRBV5-4 and TRBJ2-2; 10 bases line up with TRBD1. The TCR was taken from a man aged 40-55 years with acute COVID-19. The material sequenced was PBMCs or T cells enriched from blood (not recorded which). The CDR3 nucleotides read TGTGCCAGCAGCTGGGACAGGGGAGGAACCGGGGAGCTGTTTTTT. Protein sequence: CASSWDRGGTGELFF.